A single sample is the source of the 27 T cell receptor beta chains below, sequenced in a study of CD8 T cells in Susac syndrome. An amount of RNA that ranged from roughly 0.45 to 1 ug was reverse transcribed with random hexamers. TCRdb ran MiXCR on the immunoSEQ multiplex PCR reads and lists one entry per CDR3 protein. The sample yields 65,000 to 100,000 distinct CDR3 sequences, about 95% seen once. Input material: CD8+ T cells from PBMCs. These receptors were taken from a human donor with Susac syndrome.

Written as DNA, the CDR3 is TGTGCCAGCCCCAACACCGGGAGAGCGAATTCACCCCTCCACTTT. Translated: CASPNTGRANSPLHF. The chain is built from TRBV5-6 and TRBJ1-6; D is ambiguous. The CDR3 sequence is 15 residues long. Germline V CDR1 and CDR2: SGHDT, YYEEEE. Trimming took 7 bases from V and 7 from J, leaving 18 bases between them.

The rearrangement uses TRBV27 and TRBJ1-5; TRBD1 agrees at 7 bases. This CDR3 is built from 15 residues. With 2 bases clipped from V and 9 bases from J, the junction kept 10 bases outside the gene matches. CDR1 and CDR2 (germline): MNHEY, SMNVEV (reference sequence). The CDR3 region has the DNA TGTGCCAGCAGTTTAAGTAGCAGGGGGTATGGGCCCCAGCATTTT. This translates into CASSLSSRGYGPQHF.

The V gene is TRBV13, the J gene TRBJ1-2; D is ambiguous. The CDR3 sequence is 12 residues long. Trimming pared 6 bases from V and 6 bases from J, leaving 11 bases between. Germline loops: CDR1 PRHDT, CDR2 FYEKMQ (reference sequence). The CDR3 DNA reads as TGTGCCAGCAGGGGATCCTCGGATGGCTACACCTTC. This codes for CASRGSSDGYTF.

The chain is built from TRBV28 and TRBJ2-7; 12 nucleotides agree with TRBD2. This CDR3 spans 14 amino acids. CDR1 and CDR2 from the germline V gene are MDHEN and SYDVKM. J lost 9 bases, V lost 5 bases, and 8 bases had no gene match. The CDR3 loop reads CASSPGLAGVAQYF. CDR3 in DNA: TGTGCCAGCAGTCCGGGACTAGCGGGCGTCGCGCAGTACTTC.

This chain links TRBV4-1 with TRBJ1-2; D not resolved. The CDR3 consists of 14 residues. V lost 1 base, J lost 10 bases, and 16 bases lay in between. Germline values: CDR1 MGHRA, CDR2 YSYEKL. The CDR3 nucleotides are TGCGCCAGCAGCCAAGTCGGAAGCTACGAGGCCTACACCTTC. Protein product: CASSQVGSYEAYTF.

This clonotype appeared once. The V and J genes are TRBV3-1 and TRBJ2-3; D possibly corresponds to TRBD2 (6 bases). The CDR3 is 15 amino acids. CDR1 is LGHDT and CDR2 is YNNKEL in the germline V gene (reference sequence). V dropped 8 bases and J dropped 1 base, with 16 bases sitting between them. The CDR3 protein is CASRGPAGRTDTQYF. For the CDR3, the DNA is TGTGCCAGCCGAGGGCCCGCGGGGCGCACAGATACGCAGTATTTT.

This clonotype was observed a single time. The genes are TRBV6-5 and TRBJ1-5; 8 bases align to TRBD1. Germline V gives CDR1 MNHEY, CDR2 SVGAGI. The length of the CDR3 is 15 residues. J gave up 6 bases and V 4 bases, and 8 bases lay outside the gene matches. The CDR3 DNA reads TGTGCCAGCAGTTCGGACAGGGCCGAGCTTCAGCCCCAGCATTTT. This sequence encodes CASSSDRAELQPQHF.

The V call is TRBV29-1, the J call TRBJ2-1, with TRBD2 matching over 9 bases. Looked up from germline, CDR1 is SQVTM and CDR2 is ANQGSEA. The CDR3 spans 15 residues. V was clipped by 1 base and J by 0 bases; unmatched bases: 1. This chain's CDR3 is CSVEGLADSYNEQFF. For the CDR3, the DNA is TGCAGCGTTGAAGGACTAGCGGACTCCTACAATGAGCAGTTCTTC.

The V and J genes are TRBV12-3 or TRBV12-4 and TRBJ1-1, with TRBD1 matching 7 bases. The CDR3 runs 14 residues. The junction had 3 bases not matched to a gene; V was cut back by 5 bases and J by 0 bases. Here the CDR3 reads CASSPGTVNTEAFF. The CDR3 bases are TGTGCCAGCAGTCCGGGGACAGTGAACACTGAAGCTTTCTTT.

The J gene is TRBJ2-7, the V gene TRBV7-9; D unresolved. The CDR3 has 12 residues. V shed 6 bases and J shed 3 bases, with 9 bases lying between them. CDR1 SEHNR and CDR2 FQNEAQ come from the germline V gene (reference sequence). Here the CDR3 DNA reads TGTGCCAGCAGTTACGCATACTACGAGCAGTACTTC. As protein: CASSYAYYEQYF.

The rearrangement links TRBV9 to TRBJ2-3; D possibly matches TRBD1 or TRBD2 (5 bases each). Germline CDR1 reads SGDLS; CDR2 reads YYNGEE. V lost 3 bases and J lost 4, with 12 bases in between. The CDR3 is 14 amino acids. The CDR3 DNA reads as TGTGCCAGCAGCGCGGGACCGCCCCCAGATACGCAGTATTTT. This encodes CASSAGPPPDTQYF.

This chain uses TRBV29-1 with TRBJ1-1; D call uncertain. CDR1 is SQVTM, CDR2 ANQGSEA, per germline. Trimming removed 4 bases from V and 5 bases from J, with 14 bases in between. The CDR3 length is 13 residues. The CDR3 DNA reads TGCAGCGTTGCCAAAGAGGCTAGGACTGAAGCTTTCTTT. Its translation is CSVAKEARTEAFF. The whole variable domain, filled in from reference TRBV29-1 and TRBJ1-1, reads SAVISQKPSRDICQRGTSLTIQCQVDSQVTMMFWYRQQPGQSLTLIATANQGSEATYESGFVIDKFPISRPNLTFSTLTVSNMSPEDSSIYLCSVAKEARTEAFFGQGTRLTVV.

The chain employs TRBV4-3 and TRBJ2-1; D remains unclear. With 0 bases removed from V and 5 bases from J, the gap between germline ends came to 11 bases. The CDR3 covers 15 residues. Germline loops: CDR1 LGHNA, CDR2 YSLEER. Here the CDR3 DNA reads TGCGCCAGCAGCCAAGAGTCGGGTACCCACAATGAGCAGTTCTTC. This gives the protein CASSQESGTHNEQFF.

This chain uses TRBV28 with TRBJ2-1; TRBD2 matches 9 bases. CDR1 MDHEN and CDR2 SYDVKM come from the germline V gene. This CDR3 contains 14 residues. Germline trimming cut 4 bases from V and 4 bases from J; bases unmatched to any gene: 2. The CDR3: CASSSLAGYNEQFF. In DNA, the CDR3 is TGTGCCAGCAGTTCCCTAGCGGGATACAATGAGCAGTTCTTC.

The CDR3 is CGRDVTLPNYGYTF. CDR3 sequence (DNA): TGCGGGAGGGATGTCACCTTACCTAACTATGGCTACACCTTC. The chain links TRBV20-1 to TRBJ1-2; D is ambiguous. From germline, CDR1 is DFQATT and CDR2 SNEGSKA (reference sequence). This CDR3 region has 14 residues.

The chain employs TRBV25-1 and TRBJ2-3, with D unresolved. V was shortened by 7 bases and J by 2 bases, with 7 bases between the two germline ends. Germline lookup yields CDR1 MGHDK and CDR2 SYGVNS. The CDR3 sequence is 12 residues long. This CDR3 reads CASNHYTDTQYF. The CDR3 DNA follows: TGTGCCAGCAACCATTACACAGATACGCAGTATTTT.

CDR3 protein: CASSQEKGTGANVLTF. CDR3 bases: TGCGCCAGCAGCCAAGAAAAAGGAACTGGGGCCAACGTCCTGACTTTC. The chain uses TRBV4-3 and TRBJ2-6; D call uncertain. Germline assignment: CDR1 LGHNA and CDR2 YSLEER. CDR3 length equals 16 residues. The V gene lost 0 bases and the J gene lost 2 bases, with 8 bases spanning the gap.

The CDR3 reads CASTPGTGIEQFF. CDR3 sequence (DNA): TGTGCCAGCACGCCCGGGACAGGTATCGAGCAGTTCTTC. The gene calls are TRBV6-5 and TRBJ2-1; 8 bases map to TRBD1. There are 13 residues in the CDR3. The germline gives CDR1 MNHEY, CDR2 SVGAGI. V shed 7 bases and J 10 bases; nucleotides not matched to a gene: 9.

Here the CDR3 reads CASSQGYSGLNSYEQYF. As DNA, the CDR3 is TGCGCCAGCAGCCAAGGATACTCGGGACTAAACAGCTACGAGCAGTACTTC. The chain links TRBV4-3 to TRBJ2-7; 7 bases fit TRBD2. The CDR3 length is 17 residues. V gave up 1 base and J gave up 3 bases; unmatched junction bases: 12. CDR1 is LGHNA and CDR2 is YSLEER in the germline V gene.

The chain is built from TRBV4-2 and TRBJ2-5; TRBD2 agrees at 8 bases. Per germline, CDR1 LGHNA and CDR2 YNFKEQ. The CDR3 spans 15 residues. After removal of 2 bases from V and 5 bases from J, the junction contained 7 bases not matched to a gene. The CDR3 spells CASSQPGGPGETQYF. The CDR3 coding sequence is TGTGCCAGCAGCCAACCGGGGGGGCCGGGGGAGACCCAGTACTTC.

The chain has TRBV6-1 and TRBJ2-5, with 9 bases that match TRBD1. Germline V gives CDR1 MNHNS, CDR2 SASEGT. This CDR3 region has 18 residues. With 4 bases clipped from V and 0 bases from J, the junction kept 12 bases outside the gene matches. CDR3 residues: CASSGRTGELGYQETQYF. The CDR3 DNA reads TGTGCCAGCAGTGGACGGACAGGGGAGTTAGGGTACCAAGAGACCCAGTACTTC.

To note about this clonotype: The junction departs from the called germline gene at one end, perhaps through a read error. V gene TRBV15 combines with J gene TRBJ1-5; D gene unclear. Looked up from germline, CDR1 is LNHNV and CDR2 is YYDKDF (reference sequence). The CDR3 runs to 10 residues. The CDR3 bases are TGTGCCACCAGCACCGAGCCATCGAATTTT. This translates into CATSTEPSNF.

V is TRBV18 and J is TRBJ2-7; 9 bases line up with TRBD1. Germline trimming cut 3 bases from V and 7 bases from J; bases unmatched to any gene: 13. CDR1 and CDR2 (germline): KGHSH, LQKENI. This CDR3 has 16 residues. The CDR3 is CASSPDRGGFRDEQYF. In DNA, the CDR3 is TGTGCCAGCTCACCGGACAGGGGAGGCTTTAGGGATGAGCAGTACTTC.

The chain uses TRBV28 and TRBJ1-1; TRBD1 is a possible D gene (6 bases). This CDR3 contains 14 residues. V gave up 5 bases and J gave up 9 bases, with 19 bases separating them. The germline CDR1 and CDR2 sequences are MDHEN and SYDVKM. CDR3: CASSPSRGQSKAFF. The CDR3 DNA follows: TGTGCCAGCAGTCCATCGCGAGGACAGAGTAAAGCTTTCTTT.

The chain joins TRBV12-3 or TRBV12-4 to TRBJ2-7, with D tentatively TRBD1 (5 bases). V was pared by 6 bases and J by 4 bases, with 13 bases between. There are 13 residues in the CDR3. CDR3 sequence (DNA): TGTGCCAGCAGACTCTTAGGGGTGTACGAGCAGTACTTC. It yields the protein CASRLLGVYEQYF.

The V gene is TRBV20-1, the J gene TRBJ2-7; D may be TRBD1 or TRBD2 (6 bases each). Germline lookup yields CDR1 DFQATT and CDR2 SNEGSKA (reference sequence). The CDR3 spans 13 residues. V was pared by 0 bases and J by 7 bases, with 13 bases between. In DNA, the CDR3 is TGCAGTGCTAGAGATCCGGGGGCTTGGGAGCAGTACTTC. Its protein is CSARDPGAWEQYF.

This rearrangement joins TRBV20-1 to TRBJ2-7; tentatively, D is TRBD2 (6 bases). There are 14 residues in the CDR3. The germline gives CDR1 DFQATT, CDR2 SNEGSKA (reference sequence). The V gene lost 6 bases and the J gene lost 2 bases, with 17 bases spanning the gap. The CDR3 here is CSADAGGATYEQYV. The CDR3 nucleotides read TGCAGTGCCGATGCCGGGGGTGCTACCTACGAGCAGTACGTC.